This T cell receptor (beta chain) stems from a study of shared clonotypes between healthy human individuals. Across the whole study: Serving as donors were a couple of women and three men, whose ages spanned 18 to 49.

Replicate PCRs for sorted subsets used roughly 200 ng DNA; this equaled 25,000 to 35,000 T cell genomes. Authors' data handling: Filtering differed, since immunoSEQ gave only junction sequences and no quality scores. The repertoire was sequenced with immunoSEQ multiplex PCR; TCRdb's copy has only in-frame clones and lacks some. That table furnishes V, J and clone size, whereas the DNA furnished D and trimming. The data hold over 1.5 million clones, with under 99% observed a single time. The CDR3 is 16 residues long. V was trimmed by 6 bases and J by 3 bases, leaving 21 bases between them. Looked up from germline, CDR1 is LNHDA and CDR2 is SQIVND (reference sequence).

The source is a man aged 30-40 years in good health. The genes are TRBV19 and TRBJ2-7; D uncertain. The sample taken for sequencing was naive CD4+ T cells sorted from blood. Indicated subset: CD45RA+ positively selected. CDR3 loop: CASSPYRSARIYEQYF. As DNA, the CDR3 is TGTGCCAGTAGCCCCTATCGGTCCGCTAGGATCTACGAGCAGTACTTC.